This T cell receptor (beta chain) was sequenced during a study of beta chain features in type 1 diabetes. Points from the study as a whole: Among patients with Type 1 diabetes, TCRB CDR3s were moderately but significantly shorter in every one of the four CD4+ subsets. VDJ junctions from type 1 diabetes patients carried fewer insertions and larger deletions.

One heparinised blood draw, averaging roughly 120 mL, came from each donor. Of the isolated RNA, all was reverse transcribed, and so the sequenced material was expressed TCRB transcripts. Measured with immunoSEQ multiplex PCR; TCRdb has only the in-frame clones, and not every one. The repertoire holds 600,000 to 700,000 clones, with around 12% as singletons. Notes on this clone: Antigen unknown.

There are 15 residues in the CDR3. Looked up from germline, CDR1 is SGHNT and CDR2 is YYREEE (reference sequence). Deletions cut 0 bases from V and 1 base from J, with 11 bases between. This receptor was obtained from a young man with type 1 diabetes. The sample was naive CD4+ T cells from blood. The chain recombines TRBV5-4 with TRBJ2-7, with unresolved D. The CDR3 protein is CASSLGRTDSYEQYF. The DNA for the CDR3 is TGTGCCAGCAGCTTGGGACGGACGGATTCCTACGAGCAGTACTTC.